The entry below gives a single TCR beta chain sequence along with its context. Its target is unknown. Sequencing was performed with immunoSEQ multiplex PCR; in TCRdb, only in-frame clones are kept and a portion is missing. The data contain more than 35,000 clones, 65% to 80% of them singletons. This entry belongs to a study of OX40 agonist ivuxolimab in advanced cancers. Study conclusions and caveats: Clonal expansion by week 6 occurred in CD4+ and CD8+ blood T cells (at 0.1 to 3.0 mg/kg).

Losses at the gene ends were 10 bases for V and 4 bases for J; bases not matched to a gene: 8. The CDR3 is 13 amino acids. Germline lookup yields CDR1 SEHNR and CDR2 FQNEAQ (reference sequence). The source was CD4+ or CD8+ T cells sorted from blood, collected in a trial of the OX40 agonist ivuxolimab. The rearrangement joins TRBV7-9 to TRBJ1-2; 8 positions match TRBD1. This sequence originates from an adult with an advanced solid tumor such as melanoma, head and neck, liver or kidney cancer. The CDR3: CATVPGQVYGYTF. For the CDR3, the DNA is TGTGCCACCGTGCCGGGACAGGTCTATGGCTACACCTTC. The whole variable domain, remainder taken from reference TRBV7-9 and TRBJ1-2, is DTGVSQNPRHKITKRGQNVTFRCDPISEHNRLYWYRQTLGQGPEFLTYFQNEAQLEKSRLLSDRFSAERPKGSFSTLEIQRTEQGDSAMYLCATVPGQVYGYTFGSGTRLTVV.